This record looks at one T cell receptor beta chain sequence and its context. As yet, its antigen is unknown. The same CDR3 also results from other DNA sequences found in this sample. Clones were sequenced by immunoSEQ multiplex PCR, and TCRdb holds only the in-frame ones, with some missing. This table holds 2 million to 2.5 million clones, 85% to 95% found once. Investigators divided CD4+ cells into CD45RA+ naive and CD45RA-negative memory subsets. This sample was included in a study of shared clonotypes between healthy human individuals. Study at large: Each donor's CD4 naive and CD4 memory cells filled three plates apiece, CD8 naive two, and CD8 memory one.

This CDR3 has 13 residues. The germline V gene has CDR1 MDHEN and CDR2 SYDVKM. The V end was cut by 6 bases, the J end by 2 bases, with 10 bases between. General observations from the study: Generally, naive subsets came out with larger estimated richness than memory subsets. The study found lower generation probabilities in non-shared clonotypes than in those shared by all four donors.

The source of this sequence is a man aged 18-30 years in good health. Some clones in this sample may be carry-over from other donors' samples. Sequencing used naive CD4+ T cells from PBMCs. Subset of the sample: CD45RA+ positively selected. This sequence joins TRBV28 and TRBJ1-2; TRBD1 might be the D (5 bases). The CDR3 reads CASSGTGNYGYTF. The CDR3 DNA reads TGTGCCAGCAGCGGGACGGGAAACTATGGCTACACCTTC.